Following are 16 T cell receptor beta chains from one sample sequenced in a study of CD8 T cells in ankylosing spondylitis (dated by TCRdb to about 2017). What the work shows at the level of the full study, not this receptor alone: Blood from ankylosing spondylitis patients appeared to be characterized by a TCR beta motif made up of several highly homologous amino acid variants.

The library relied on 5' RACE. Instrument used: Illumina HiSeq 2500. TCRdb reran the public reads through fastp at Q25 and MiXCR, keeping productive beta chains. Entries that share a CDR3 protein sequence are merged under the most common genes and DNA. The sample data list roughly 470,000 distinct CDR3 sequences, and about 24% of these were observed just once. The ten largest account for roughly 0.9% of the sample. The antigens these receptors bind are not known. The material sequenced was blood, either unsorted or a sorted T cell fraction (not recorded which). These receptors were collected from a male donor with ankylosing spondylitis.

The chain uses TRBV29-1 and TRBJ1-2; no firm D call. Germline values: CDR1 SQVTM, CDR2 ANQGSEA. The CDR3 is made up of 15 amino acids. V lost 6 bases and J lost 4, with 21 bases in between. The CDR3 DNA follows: TGCAGCGTCACGCGCAGACTCAAGGGATTCTATGGCTACACCTTC. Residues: CSVTRRLKGFYGYTF.

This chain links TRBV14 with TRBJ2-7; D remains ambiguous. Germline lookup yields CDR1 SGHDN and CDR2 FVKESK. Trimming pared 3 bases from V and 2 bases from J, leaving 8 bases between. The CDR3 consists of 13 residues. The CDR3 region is CASSHQLTYEQYF. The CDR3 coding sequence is TGTGCCAGCAGCCACCAATTAACCTACGAGCAGTACTTC.

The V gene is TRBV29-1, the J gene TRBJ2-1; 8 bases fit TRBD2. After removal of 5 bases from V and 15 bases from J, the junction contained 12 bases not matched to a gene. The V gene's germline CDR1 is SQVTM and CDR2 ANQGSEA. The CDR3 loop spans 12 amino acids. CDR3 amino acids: CSVFSGAGDRFF. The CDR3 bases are TGCAGCGTTTTTAGCGGGGCTGGGGACCGGTTCTTC.

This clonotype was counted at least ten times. The CDR3 reads CASSEEGPTYEQYF. The CDR3 nucleotides are TGTGCCAGCAGTGAAGAGGGTCCTACCTACGAGCAGTACTTC. This chain joins TRBV6-1 and TRBJ2-7; D gene ambiguous. Germline CDR1 MNHNS, CDR2 SASEGT. V was shortened by 1 base and J by 2 bases, with 9 bases between the two germline ends. This CDR3 is 14 amino acids long.

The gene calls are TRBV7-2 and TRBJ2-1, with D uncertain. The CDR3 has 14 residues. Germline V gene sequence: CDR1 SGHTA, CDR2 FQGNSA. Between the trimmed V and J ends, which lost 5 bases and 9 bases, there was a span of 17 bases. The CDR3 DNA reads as TGTGCCAGCAGCCAACTGGTAGTCTCAAGTGAGCAGTTCTTC. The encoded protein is CASSQLVVSSEQFF.

Here the CDR3 DNA reads TGTGCCTGGAGTTCCTGGGACAGGCCCCCAATGACCTACGAGCAGTACTTC. Translating gives CAWSSWDRPPMTYEQYF. The V call is TRBV30, the J call TRBJ2-7; 8 nucleotides agree with TRBD1. The germline V gene has CDR1 GTSNPN and CDR2 SVGIG (reference sequence). J was trimmed by 2 bases and V by 2 bases; bases with no gene match: 14. The CDR3 consists of 17 residues.

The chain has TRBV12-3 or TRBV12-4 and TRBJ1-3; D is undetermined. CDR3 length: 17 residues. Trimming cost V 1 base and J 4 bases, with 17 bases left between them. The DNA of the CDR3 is TGTGCCAGCAGTTTAGGTACCAGGACTGTTGTGGGAAACACCATATATTTT. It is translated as CASSLGTRTVVGNTIYF.

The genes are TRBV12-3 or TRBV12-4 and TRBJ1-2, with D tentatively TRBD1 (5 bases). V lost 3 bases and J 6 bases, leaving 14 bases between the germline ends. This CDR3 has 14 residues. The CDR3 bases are TGTGCCAGCAGTTTCCTGGACAATGGGAATGGCTACACCTTC. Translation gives CASSFLDNGNGYTF.

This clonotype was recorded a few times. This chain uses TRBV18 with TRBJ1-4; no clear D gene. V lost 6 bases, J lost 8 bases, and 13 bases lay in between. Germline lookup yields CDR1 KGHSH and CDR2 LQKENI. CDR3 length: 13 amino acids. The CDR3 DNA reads TGTGCCAGCTCGCCTGGGGTTCAGGAAAAACTGTTTTTT. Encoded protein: CASSPGVQEKLFF.

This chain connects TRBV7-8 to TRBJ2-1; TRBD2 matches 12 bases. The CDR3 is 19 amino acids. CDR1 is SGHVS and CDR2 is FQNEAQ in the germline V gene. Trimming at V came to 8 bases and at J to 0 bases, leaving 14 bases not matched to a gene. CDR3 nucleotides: TGTGCCAGCGGGTTTCCGGGACTAGCGGGTGGAAGCTCCTACAATGAGCAGTTCTTC. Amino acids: CASGFPGLAGGSSYNEQFF.

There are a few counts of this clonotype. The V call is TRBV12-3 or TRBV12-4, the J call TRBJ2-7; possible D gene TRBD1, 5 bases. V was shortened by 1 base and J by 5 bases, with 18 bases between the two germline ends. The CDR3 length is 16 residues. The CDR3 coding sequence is TGTGCCAGCAGTTTAGTCTGCAGGGTTTCAAGCCACGAGCAGTACGTC. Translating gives CASSLVCRVSSHEQYV.

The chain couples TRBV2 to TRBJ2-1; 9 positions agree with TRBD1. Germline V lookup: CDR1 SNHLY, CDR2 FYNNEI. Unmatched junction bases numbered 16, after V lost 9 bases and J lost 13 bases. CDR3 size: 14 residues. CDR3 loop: CASTGTGRSGDQFF. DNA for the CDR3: TGTGCCAGTACCGGGACAGGGCGCTCGGGTGATCAGTTCTTC.

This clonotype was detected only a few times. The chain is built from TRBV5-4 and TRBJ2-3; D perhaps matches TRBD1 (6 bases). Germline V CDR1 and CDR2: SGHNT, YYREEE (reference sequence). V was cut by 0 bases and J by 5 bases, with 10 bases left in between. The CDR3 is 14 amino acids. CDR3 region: CASSLVGQKDTQYF. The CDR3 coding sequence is TGTGCCAGCAGCTTGGTTGGACAGAAAGATACGCAGTATTTT.

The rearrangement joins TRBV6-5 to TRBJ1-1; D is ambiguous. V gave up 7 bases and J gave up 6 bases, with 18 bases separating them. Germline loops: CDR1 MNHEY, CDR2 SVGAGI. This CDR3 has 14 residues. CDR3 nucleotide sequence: TGTGCCAGCACTTGGTCTAGATCGACCCCTGAAGCTTTCTTT. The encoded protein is CASTWSRSTPEAFF.

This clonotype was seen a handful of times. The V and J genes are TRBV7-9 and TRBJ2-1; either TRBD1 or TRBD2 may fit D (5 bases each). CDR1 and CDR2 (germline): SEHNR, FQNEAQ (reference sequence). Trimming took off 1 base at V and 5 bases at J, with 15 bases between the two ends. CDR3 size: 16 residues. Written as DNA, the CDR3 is TGTGCCAGCAGCTTAGGTTCGGGACGGTTTAACAATGAGCAGTTCTTC. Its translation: CASSLGSGRFNNEQFF.

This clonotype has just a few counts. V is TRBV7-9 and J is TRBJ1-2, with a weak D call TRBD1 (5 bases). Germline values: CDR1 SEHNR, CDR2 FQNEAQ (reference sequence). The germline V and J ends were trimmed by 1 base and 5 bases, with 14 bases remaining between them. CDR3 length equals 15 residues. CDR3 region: CASSLGRGRSYGYTF. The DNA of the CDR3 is TGTGCCAGCAGCTTAGGTCGGGGGAGATCGTATGGCTACACCTTC.